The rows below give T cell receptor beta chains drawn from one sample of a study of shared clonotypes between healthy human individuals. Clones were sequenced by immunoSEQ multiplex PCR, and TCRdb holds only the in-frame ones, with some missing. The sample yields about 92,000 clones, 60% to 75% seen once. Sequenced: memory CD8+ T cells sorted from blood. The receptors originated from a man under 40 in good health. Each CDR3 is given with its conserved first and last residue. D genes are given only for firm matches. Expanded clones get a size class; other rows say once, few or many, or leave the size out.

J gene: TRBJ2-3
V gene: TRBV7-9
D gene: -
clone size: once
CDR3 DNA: TGTGCCAGCAGCTTATATCCCCGGGAGTCCTCTAGCACAGATACGCAGTATTTT
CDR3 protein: CASSLYPRESSSTDTQYF

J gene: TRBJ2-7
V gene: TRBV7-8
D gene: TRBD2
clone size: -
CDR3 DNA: TGTGCCAGCAGCCCCGGGACTAGCGGGGGCACCTACGAGCAGTACTTC
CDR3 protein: CASSPGTSGGTYEQYF

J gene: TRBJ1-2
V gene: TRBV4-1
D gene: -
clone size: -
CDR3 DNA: TGCGCCAGCAGCCAAGTGGTAGGTTCCCACTATGGCTACACCTTC
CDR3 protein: CASSQVVGSHYGYTF

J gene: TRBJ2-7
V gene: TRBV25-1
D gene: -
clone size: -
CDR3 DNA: TGTGCCAGCAGTTCTCAAAAGAGTACGCGCGAGCAGTACTTC
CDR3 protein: CASSSQKSTREQYF

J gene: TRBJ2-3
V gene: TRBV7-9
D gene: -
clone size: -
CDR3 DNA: TGTGCCAGCAGCTTAGCGGGACAACGCACAGATACGCAGTATTTT
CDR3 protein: CASSLAGQRTDTQYF

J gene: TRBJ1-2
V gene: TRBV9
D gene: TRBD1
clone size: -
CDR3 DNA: TGTGCCAGCAGCGTAGGGGGGACAGGGCTTCCGTATGGCTACACCTTC
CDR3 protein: CASSVGGTGLPYGYTF

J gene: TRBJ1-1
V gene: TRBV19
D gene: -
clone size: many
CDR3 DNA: TGTGCCAGTAGTATCCAGGGGAACACTGAAGCTTTCTTT
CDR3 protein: CASSIQGNTEAFF

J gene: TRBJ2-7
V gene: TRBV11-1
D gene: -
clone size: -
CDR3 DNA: TGTGCCAGCAGCATCGGGCCGACCTACGAGCAGTACTTC
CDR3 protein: CASSIGPTYEQYF

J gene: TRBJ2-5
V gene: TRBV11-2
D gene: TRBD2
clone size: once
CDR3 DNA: TGTGCCAGCAGCTTGGGATCCGGGACTAGCGAGACCCAGTACTTC
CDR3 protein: CASSLGSGTSETQYF

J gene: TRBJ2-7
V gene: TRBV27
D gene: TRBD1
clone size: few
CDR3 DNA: TGTGCCAGCAGGACGACAGGGAACGAGCAGTACTTC
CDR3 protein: CASRTTGNEQYF

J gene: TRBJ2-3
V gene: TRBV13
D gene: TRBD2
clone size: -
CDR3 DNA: TGTGCCAGCAGCCTACTAGCGGGAGCTTCGACAGATACGCAGTATTTT
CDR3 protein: CASSLLAGASTDTQYF

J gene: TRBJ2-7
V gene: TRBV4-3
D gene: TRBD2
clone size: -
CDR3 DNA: TGCGCCAGCAGCCAAACCGGGACTACCATCTCCTACGAGCAGTACTTC
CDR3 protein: CASSQTGTTISYEQYF

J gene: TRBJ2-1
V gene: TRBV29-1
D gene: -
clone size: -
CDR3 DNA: TGCAGCGTACTCCAGGGGTTTAATGAGCAGTTCTTC
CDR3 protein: CSVLQGFNEQFF

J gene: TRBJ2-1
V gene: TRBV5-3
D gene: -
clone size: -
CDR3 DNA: TGTGCCAGCAGCTTGGGGCAGGGTGGTGAGCAGTTCTTC
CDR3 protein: CASSLGQGGEQFF

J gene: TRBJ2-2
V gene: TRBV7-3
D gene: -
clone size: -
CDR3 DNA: TGTGCCAGCAGCTTAACATTTAACGGGGAGCTGTTTTTT
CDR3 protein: CASSLTFNGELFF

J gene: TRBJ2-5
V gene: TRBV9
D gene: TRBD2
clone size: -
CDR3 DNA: TGTGCCAGCAGCGTAGCGGGGGGATCTCAAGAGACCCAGTACTTC
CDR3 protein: CASSVAGGSQETQYF

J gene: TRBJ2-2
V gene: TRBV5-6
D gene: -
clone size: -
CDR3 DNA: TGTGCCAGCAGCTTGGGCTCGTTGGTGTCGGGGGAGCTGTTTTTT
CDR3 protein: CASSLGSLVSGELFF

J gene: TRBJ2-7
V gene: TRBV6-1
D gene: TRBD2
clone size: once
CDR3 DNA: TGTGCCACGGTTCGGACTAGCGGGTCTTACGAGCAGTACTTC
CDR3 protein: CATVRTSGSYEQYF

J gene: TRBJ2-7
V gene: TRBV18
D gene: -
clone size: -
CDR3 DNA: TGTGCCAGCTCATCAGAGGAATCCTACGAGCAGTACTTC
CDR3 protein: CASSSEESYEQYF

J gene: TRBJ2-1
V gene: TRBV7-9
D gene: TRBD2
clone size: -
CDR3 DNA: TGTGCCAGCAGCTCGGTAGTGGGCGGGAGACTCAATGAGCAGTTCTTC
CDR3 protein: CASSSVVGGRLNEQFF

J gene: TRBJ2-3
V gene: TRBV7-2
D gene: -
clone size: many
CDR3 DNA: TGTGCCAGCAGCTCCCAGGACGGCCGCACAGATACGCAGTATTTT
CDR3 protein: CASSSQDGRTDTQYF

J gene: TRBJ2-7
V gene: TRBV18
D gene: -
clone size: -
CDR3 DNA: TGTGCCAGCTCAATAGATAGGACAATTTCCGAGCAGTACTTC
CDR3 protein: CASSIDRTISEQYF

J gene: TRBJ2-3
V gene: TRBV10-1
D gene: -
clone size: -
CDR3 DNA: TGCGCCAGCAGTCTCAGCGGCCGCACAGATACGCAGTATTTT
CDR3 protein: CASSLSGRTDTQYF

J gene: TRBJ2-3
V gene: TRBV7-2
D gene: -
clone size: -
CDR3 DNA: TGTGCCAGCAGCTTTATTAACGGATTAGACACAGATACGCAGTATTTT
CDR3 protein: CASSFINGLDTDTQYF

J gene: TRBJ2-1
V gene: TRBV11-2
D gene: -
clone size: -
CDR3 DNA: TGTGCCAGCAGCTTAATAGGCGGGACCTCTTACAATGAGCAGTTCTTC
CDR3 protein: CASSLIGGTSYNEQFF

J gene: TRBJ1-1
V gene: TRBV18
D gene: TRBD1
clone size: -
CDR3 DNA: TGTGCCAGCTCAGGGGGACAGGGTAACACTGAAGCTTTCTTT
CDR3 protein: CASSGGQGNTEAFF